This T cell receptor beta chain was captured in a study of CD8 T cells in Susac syndrome. The overall study: The Susac syndrome patients that were sequenced included more than 5 with active disease and fewer than 10 in remission. General study results and limits: Within Susac syndrome CD4+ T cell repertoires, clonal expansion was not evident.

Notes on this clonotype: The antigen remains undetermined.

The authors reverse transcribed about 0.5 to 1 ug RNA with random hexamers. The TCR beta CDR3 was amplified by immunoSEQ multiplex PCR across 54 Vbeta, 13 Jbeta. TCRdb ran MiXCR on the immunoSEQ multiplex PCR reads and lists one entry per CDR3 protein. The sample carries about 140,000 distinct CDR3 sequences, 95% recorded once. Sequencing of TCR beta was performed on blood CD8+ T cells and on blood CD4+ T cells. This clonotype originated in a human donor with Susac syndrome. The sample consisted of CD4+ T cells from PBMCs.

In nucleotides, the CDR3 is TGCGCCAGCAGCCAACCCCAAGATCGGACAGGGCCGGGGACCCAGTACTTC. Residues: CASSQPQDRTGPGTQYF. The chain recombines TRBV4-1 with TRBJ2-5; 8 bases match TRBD1. Trimming at V came to 2 bases and at J to 7 bases, leaving 15 bases not matched to a gene. The germline V gene has CDR1 MGHRA and CDR2 YSYEKL. The CDR3 covers 17 residues.